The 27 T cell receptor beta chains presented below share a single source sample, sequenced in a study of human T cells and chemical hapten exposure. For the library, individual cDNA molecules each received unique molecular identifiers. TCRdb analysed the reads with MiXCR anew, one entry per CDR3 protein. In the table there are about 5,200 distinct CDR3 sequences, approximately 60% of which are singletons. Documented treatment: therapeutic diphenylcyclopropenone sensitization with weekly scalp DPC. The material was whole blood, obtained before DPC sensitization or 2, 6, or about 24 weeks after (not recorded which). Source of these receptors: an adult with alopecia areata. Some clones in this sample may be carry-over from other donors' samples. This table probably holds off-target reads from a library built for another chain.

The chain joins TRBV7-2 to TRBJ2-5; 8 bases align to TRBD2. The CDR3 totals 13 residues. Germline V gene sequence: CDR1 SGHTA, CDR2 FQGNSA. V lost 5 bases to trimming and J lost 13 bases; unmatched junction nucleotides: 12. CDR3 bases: TGTGCCAGCAGCCCCCTGCCCGGGACTAGGACGTACTTC. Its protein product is CASSPLPGTRTYF.

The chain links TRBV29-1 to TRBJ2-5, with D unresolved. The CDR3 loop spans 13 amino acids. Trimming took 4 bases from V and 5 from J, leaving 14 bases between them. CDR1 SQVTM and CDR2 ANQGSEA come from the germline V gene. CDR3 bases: TGCAGCGTTGGCAACGTTCCCCGGGAGACCCAGTACTTC. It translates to CSVGNVPRETQYF.

CDR3 nucleotide sequence: TGTGCCAGCAGCTTAGCGGGACTCAATGAGCAGTTCTTC. It is translated as CASSLAGLNEQFF. This chain connects TRBV7-3 to TRBJ2-1; maybe TRBD2 (6 bases). This CDR3 is 13 amino acids long. Germline loops: CDR1 SGHTA, CDR2 FQGTGA. V was trimmed by 2 bases and J by 6 bases, leaving 8 bases between them.

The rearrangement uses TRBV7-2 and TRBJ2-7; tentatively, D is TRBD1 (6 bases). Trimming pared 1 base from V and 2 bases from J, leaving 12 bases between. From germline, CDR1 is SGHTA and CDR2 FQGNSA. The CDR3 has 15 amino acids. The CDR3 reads CASSLVGDTAYEQYF. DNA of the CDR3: TGTGCCAGCAGCTTAGTGGGGGACACGGCCTACGAGCAGTACTTC.

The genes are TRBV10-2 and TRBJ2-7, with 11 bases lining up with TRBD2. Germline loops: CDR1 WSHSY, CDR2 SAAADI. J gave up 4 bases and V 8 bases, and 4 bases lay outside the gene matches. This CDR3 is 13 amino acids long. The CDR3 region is CASGGLAEYEQYF. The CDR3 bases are TGCGCCAGCGGGGGACTAGCGGAGTACGAGCAGTACTTC.

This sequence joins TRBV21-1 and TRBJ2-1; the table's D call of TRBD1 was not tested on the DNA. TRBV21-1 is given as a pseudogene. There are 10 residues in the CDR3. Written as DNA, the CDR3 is TGTGCCAGCTGGACACCGGAGCAGTTCTTC. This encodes CASWTPEQFF.

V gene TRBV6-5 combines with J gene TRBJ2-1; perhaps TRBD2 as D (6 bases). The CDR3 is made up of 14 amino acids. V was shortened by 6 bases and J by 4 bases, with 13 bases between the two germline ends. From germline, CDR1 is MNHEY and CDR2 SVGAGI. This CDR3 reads CASSPGGEYNEQFF. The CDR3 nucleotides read TGTGCCAGCAGCCCCGGAGGGGAGTACAATGAGCAGTTCTTC.

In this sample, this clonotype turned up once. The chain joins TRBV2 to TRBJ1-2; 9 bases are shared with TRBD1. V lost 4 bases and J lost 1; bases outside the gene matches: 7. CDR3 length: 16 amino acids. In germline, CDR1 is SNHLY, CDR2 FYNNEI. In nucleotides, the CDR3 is TGTGCCAGCAGTGGATATGGACAGGGGATTAACTATGGCTACACCTTC. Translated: CASSGYGQGINYGYTF.

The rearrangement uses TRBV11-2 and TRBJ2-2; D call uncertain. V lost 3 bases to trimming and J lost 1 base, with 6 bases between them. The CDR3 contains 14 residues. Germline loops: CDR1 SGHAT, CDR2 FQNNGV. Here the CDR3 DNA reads TGTGCCAGCAGCTTGTGGGAGAACACCGGGGAGCTGTTTTTT. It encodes CASSLWENTGELFF.

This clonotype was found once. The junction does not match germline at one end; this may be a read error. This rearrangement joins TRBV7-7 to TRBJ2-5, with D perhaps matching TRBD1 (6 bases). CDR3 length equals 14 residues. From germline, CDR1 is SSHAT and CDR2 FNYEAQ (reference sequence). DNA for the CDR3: TGTGCTAGCAGCTTAGCCGGACAGCGAGAGACCCAGTACTTC. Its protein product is CASSLAGQRETQYF.

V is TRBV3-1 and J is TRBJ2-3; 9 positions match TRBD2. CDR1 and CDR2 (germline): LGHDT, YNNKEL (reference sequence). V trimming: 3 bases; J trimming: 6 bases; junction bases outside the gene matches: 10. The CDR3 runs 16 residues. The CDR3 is CASSQAGGRAGDTQYF. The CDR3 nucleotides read TGTGCCAGCAGCCAGGCCGGCGGGAGGGCCGGGGATACGCAGTATTTT.

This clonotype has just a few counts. Here the CDR3 DNA reads TGTGCCTGGAGCACACGACTAGCGGGAAACAATGAGCAGTTCTTC. It encodes CAWSTRLAGNNEQFF. The rearrangement links TRBV30 to TRBJ2-1; 11 nucleotides align to TRBD2. CDR1 and CDR2 from the germline V gene are GTSNPN and SVGIG (reference sequence). Trimming removed 3 bases from V and 5 bases from J; junction bases left unmatched: 6. The CDR3 runs 15 residues.

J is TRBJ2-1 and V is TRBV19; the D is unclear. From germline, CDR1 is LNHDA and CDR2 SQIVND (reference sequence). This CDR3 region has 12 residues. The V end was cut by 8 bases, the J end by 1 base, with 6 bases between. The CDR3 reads CASGRSYNEQFF. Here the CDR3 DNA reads TGTGCCAGTGGTCGTTCCTACAATGAGCAGTTCTTC.

The CDR3 here is CASRPQGTSYNEQFF. CDR3 nucleotides: TGTGCCAGCAGGCCACAGGGGACCTCCTACAATGAGCAGTTCTTC. The rearrangement joins TRBV5-4 to TRBJ2-1, with TRBD1 identical over 7 bases. This CDR3 is built from 15 residues. Germline lookup yields CDR1 SGHNT and CDR2 YYREEE (reference sequence). The junction had 5 bases not matched to a gene; V was cut back by 5 bases and J by 0 bases.

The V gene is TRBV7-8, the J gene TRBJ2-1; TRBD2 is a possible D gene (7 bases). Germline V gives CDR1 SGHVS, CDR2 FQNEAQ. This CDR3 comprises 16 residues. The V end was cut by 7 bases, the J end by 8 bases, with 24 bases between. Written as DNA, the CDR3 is TGTGCCAGCAACTCTAGGGGGGGGACTACCCCCCATGAGCAGTTCTTC. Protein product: CASNSRGGTTPHEQFF. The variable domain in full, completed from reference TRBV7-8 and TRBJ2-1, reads GAGVSQSPRYKVAKRGQDVALRCDPISGHVSLFWYQQALGQGPEFLTYFQNEAQLDKSGLPSDRFFAERPEGSVSTLKIQRTQQEDSAVYLCASNSRGGTTPHEQFFGPGTRLTVL.

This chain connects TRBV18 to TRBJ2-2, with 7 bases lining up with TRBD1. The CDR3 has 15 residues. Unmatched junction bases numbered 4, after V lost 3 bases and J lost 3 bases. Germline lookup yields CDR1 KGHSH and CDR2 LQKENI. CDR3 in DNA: TGTGCCAGCTCACCCATCGGACAGGACACCGGGGAGCTGTTTTTT. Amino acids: CASSPIGQDTGELFF.

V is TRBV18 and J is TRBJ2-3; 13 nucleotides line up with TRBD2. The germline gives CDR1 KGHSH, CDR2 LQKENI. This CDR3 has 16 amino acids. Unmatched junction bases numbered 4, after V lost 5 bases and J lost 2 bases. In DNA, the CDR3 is TGTGCCAGCTCAACTAGCGGGAGGGCCAACACAGATACGCAGTATTTT. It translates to CASSTSGRANTDTQYF.

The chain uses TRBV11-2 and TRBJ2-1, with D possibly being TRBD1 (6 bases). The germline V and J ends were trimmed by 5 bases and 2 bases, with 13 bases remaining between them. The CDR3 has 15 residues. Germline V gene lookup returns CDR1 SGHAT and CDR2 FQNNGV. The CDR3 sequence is CASSRTVPTYNEQFF. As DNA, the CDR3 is TGTGCCAGCAGCCGGACAGTGCCGACCTACAATGAGCAGTTCTTC.

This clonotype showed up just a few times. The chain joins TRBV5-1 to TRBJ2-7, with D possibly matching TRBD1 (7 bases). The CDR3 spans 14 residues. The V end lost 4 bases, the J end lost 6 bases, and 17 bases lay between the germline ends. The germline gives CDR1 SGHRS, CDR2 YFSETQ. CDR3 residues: CASSRDGTAGEQYF. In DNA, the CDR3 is TGCGCCAGCAGCAGGGACGGGACAGCGGGCGAGCAGTACTTC.

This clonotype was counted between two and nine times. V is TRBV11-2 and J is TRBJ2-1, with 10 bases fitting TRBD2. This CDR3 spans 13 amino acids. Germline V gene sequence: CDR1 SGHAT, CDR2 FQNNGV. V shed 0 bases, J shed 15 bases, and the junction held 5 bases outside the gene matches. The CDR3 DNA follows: TGTGCCAGCAGCTTAGAACGAGCGGGAGGGTCGTTCTTC. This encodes CASSLERAGGSFF.

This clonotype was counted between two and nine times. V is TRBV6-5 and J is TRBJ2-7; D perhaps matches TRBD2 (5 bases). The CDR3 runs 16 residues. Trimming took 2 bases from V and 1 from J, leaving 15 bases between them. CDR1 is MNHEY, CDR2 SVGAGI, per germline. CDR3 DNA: TGTGCCAGCAGTTACGGCCGGACTTCCCGTTCCTACGAGCAGTACTTC. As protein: CASSYGRTSRSYEQYF.

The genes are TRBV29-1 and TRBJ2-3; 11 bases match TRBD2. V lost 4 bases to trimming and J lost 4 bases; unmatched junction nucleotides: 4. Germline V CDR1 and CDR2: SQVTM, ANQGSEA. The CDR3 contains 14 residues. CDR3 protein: CSVGLAGRPDTQYF. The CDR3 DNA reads TGCAGCGTTGGACTAGCGGGAAGACCAGATACGCAGTATTTT.

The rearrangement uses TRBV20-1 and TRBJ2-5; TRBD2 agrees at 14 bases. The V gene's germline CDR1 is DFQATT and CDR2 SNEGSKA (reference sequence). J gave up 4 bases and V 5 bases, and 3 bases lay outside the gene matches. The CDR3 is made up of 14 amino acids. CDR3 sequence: CSALGLAGAETQYF. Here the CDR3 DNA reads TGCAGTGCTTTGGGACTAGCGGGAGCAGAGACCCAGTACTTC.

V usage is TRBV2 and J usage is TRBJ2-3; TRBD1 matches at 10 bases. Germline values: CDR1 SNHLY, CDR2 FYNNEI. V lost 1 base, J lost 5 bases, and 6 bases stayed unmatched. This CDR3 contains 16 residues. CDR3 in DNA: TGTGCCAGCAGTGAAGAGACAGGGGGCGCGAAAGATACGCAGTATTTT. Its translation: CASSEETGGAKDTQYF.

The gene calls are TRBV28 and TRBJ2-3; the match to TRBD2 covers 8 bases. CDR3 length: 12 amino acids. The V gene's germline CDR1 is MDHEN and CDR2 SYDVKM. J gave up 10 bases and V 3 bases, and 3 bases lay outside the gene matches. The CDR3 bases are TGTGCCAGCAGTTTGAGGACTAGCCCGCAGTATTTT. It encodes CASSLRTSPQYF.

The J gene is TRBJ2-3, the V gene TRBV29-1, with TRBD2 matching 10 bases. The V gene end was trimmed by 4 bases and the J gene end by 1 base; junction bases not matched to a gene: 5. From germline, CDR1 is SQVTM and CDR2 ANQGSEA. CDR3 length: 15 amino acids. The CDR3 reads CSVGLAGLGTDTQYF. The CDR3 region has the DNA TGCAGCGTTGGACTAGCGGGCCTCGGCACAGATACGCAGTATTTT.

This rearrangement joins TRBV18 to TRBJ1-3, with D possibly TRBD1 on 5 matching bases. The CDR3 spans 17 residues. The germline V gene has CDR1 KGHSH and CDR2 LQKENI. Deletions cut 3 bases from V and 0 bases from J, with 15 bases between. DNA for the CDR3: TGTGCCAGCTCACCCGATGGGGCCCAGAGCTCTGGAAACACCATATATTTT. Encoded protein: CASSPDGAQSSGNTIYF. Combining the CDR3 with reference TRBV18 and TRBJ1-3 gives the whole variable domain NAGVMQNPRHLVRRRGQEARLRCSPMKGHSHVYWYRQLPEEGLKFMVYLQKENIIDESGMPKERFSAEFPKEGPSILRIQQVVRGDSAAYFCASSPDGAQSSGNTIYFGEGSWLTVV.